This entry lists 26 T cell receptor beta chains sequenced from one sample in a study of shared clonotypes between healthy human individuals. TCRdb's table, derived via immunoSEQ multiplex PCR, lists solely in-frame clones and lacks some. Of over 850,000 clones detected, 70% to 80% appear once; the ten largest clones hold about 0.52%. Material for sequencing was memory CD4+ T cells from PBMCs. The subset here: CD45RA-negative fraction. These receptors were obtained from a man younger than 35 in good health. Some clones in this sample may be carry-over from other donors' samples.

The chain links TRBV4-1 to TRBJ1-5; D ambiguous. V dropped 11 bases and J dropped 2 bases, with 13 bases sitting between them. In germline, CDR1 is MGHRA, CDR2 YSYEKL. This CDR3 comprises 13 residues. The CDR3 nucleotides read TGCGCCTCCGGTACAATCGGCAATCAGCCCCAGCATTTT. It specifies CASGTIGNQPQHF.

The chain recombines TRBV6-6 with TRBJ2-1, with 10 positions matching TRBD2. Germline CDR1 reads MNHNY; CDR2 reads SVGAGI (reference sequence). V was pared by 6 bases and J by 5 bases, with 7 bases of the junction left unmatched. The CDR3 extends over 15 amino acids. This CDR3 is CASRLAGEEDNEQFF. CDR3 in DNA: TGTGCCAGCAGGCTAGCGGGAGAAGAAGACAATGAGCAGTTCTTC.

In its sample, this clone was seen a few times. The rearrangement uses TRBV5-1 and TRBJ2-1, with D possibly being TRBD2 (5 bases). The CDR3 sequence is 16 residues long. Looked up from germline, CDR1 is SGHRS and CDR2 is YFSETQ. V shed 5 bases and J shed 0 bases, with 15 bases lying between them. This CDR3 is CASRLNGVPSYNEQFF. The CDR3 DNA reads TGCGCCAGCAGACTCAACGGGGTGCCCTCCTACAATGAGCAGTTCTTC. Full variable domain (outside the CDR3, taken from reference TRBV5-1 and TRBJ2-1): KAGVTQTPRYLIKTRGQQVTLSCSPISGHRSVSWYQQTPGQGLQFLFEYFSETQRNKGNFPGRFSGRQFSNSRSEMNVSTLELGDSALYLCASRLNGVPSYNEQFFGPGTRLTVL.

This clone was counted only a few times. J is TRBJ1-5 and V is TRBV30; no definite D call. This CDR3 has 13 residues. V was trimmed by 2 bases and J by 4 bases, leaving 9 bases between them. CDR1 and CDR2 (germline): GTSNPN, SVGIG (reference sequence). CDR3 bases: TGTGCCTGGAGTAGAATCTTAAATCAGCCCCAGCATTTT. Translated: CAWSRILNQPQHF.

The CDR3 protein is CASSSGGGPNTGELFF. In DNA form, the CDR3 reads TGCGCCAGCAGCTCGGGGGGTGGACCGAACACCGGGGAGCTGTTTTTT. This chain links TRBV5-1 with TRBJ2-2; TRBD2 matches at 7 bases. V gave up 3 bases and J gave up 0 bases; unmatched junction bases: 5. The CDR3 totals 16 residues. Germline CDR1 SGHRS, CDR2 YFSETQ.

This clone has just a few counts. The chain combines TRBV15 with TRBJ2-5, with 10 bases matching TRBD1. The CDR3 contains 14 residues. Per germline, CDR1 LNHNV and CDR2 YYDKDF (reference sequence). Losses at the gene ends were 6 bases for V and 5 bases for J; bases not matched to a gene: 6. The CDR3 DNA follows: TGTGCCACCAGTAGGGGACAGGGGCTGGAGACCCAGTACTTC. It codes for CATSRGQGLETQYF.

The chain is built from TRBV28 and TRBJ1-1; D is perhaps TRBD1 (5 bases). The CDR3 covers 14 residues. Germline lookup yields CDR1 MDHEN and CDR2 SYDVKM. The V and J ends lost 5 bases and 5 bases respectively, with 15 bases between them. The CDR3 sequence is CASSRRRGGTEAFF. The DNA for the CDR3 is TGTGCCAGCAGTCGCCGGCGGGGCGGAACTGAAGCTTTCTTT.

The chain has TRBV25-1 and TRBJ2-1; TRBD1 matches 9 bases. The CDR3 loop spans 14 amino acids. The germline V gene encodes CDR1 MGHDK and CDR2 SYGVNS. J was trimmed by 5 bases and V by 5 bases; bases with no gene match: 4. The CDR3 is CASSPGQGNNEQFF. Written as DNA, the CDR3 is TGTGCCAGCAGTCCGGGACAGGGTAACAATGAGCAGTTCTTC.

V and J are TRBV6-8 and TRBJ2-1, with D tentatively TRBD2 (6 bases). V lost 2 bases to trimming and J lost 6 bases, with 23 bases between them. Per the germline V gene, CDR1 is MNHGY and CDR2 is SAAAGT. This CDR3 region has 18 residues. The CDR3: CASSYPLHGSGLINEQFF. CDR3 DNA: TGTGCCAGCAGTTACCCCCTCCATGGGAGCGGGCTAATCAATGAGCAGTTCTTC.

In nucleotides, the CDR3 is TGTGCCAGCAGTGCACTTAGCGGGAGTGCTACCTACGAGCAGTACTTC. It encodes CASSALSGSATYEQYF. This rearrangement joins TRBV28 to TRBJ2-7; 9 nucleotides align to TRBD2. CDR3 length: 16 residues. V lost 5 bases, J lost 2 bases, and 10 bases stayed unmatched. Germline loops: CDR1 MDHEN, CDR2 SYDVKM.

J is TRBJ2-2 and V is TRBV7-3, with D unclear. The CDR3 is made up of 14 amino acids. The germline gives CDR1 SGHTA, CDR2 FQGTGA. Deletions cut 5 bases from V and 2 bases from J, with 9 bases between. In nucleotides, the CDR3 is TGTGCCAGCAGCACCTACACCAACACCGGGGAGCTGTTTTTT. It codes for CASSTYTNTGELFF.

The rearrangement joins TRBV15 to TRBJ2-7; D not resolved. CDR1 LNHNV and CDR2 YYDKDF come from the germline V gene (reference sequence). V gave up 0 bases and J gave up 6 bases, with 3 bases separating them. There are 11 residues in the CDR3. DNA for the CDR3: TGTGCCACCAGCAGAGAACGCGAGCAGTACTTC. This translates into CATSREREQYF.

The CDR3 coding sequence is TGCAGCGTCGCACAAAATCGTGAGAACACTGAAGCTTTCTTT. Translated, it gives CSVAQNRENTEAFF. The rearrangement links TRBV29-1 to TRBJ1-1; D gene ambiguous. This CDR3 is 14 amino acids long. Germline assignment: CDR1 SQVTM and CDR2 ANQGSEA. The ends were cut back, 6 bases at V and 1 base at J, with 15 bases in the middle.

The rearrangement joins TRBV5-4 to TRBJ2-7; 8 nucleotides align to TRBD2. Germline CDR1 and CDR2: SGHNT and YYREEE (reference sequence). J was trimmed by 4 bases and V by 2 bases; bases with no gene match: 8. The CDR3 is 15 residues long. The CDR3 here is CASSFRAGGGYEQYF. CDR3 in DNA: TGTGCCAGCAGCTTCCGGGCGGGAGGAGGGTACGAGCAGTACTTC.

The genes are TRBV4-1 and TRBJ2-1; D might be TRBD2 (6 bases). CDR1 MGHRA and CDR2 YSYEKL come from the germline V gene. The CDR3 consists of 17 residues. Trimming cost V 5 bases and J 5 bases, with 22 bases left between them. This CDR3 is CASSRPGGGPRDNEQFF. The CDR3 DNA reads as TGCGCCAGCAGCAGACCCGGTGGAGGGCCAAGGGACAATGAGCAGTTCTTC.

V is TRBV28 and J is TRBJ2-5; 8 positions agree with TRBD2. The J call may be incorrect, as the DNA end agrees better with TRBJ2-7. The CDR3 totals 15 residues. Germline loops: CDR1 MDHEN, CDR2 SYDVKM. The CDR3 loop reads CASSHIAGRSYEQYF. The CDR3 DNA reads as TGTGCCAGCAGTCACATAGCGGGGAGATCCTACGAGCAGTACTTC.

This chain joins TRBV2 and TRBJ2-2; D possibly uses TRBD1 or TRBD2 (6 bases each). CDR1 and CDR2 from the germline V gene are SNHLY and FYNNEI. V lost 6 bases to trimming and J lost 5 bases, with 10 bases between them. This CDR3 comprises 13 residues. In DNA form, the CDR3 reads TGTGCCAGCAGCCTAGGGGGGACCGGGGAGCTGTTTTTT. Translating it yields CASSLGGTGELFF.

The chain joins TRBV28 to TRBJ1-1, with D perhaps TRBD1 (6 bases). Trimming took 5 bases from V and 9 from J, leaving 19 bases between them. In germline, CDR1 is MDHEN, CDR2 SYDVKM. The CDR3 has 14 residues. The CDR3 coding sequence is TGTGCCAGCAGTGAATACGGGACAACCGAAAAAGCTTTCTTT. Its translation is CASSEYGTTEKAFF.

The chain links TRBV5-6 to TRBJ2-3; TRBD1 matches 9 bases. This CDR3 region has 16 residues. The germline V gene has CDR1 SGHDT and CDR2 YYEEEE. Trimming removed 2 bases from V and 4 bases from J; junction bases left unmatched: 8. The CDR3 is CASSFKQGAGSDTQYF. CDR3 DNA sequence: TGTGCCAGCAGCTTCAAACAGGGGGCTGGATCAGATACGCAGTATTTT.

The CDR3 nucleotides read TGCGCCAGCAGCTTATATGGGGGGCAGGCCCGAGATACGCAGTATTTT. Amino acid sequence: CASSLYGGQARDTQYF. The chain employs TRBV5-1 and TRBJ2-3; TRBD1 or TRBD2 may be the D gene (6 bases each). Germline assignment: CDR1 SGHRS and CDR2 YFSETQ. Deletions cut 2 bases from V and 5 bases from J, with 18 bases between. CDR3 length: 16 residues.

The chain recombines TRBV7-9 with TRBJ1-2; 7 bases match TRBD1. J was trimmed by 1 base and V by 3 bases; bases with no gene match: 5. Looked up from germline, CDR1 is SEHNR and CDR2 is FQNEAQ (reference sequence). The CDR3 runs 15 residues. CDR3 residues: CASSLGTAINYGYTF. DNA for the CDR3: TGTGCCAGCAGCTTGGGGACAGCAATTAACTATGGCTACACCTTC.

This clone was recorded only once. The chain joins TRBV7-2 to TRBJ1-2; the D gene is possibly TRBD1 (6 bases). Germline V gene lookup returns CDR1 SGHTA and CDR2 FQGNSA. This CDR3 has 15 residues. V gave up 5 bases and J gave up 4 bases, with 17 bases separating them. CDR3 residues: CASSPLGAGPYGYTF. The CDR3 region has the DNA TGTGCCAGCAGCCCTCTGGGGGCTGGGCCCTATGGCTACACCTTC.

The gene calls are TRBV7-2 and TRBJ1-2; D call uncertain. Trimming removed 1 base at V and 2 bases at J, with 8 bases between. CDR1 and CDR2 (germline): SGHTA, FQGNSA. The CDR3 consists of 14 residues. This chain's CDR3 is CASSLEPLNYGYTF. As DNA, the CDR3 is TGTGCCAGCAGCTTAGAGCCGCTGAACTATGGCTACACCTTC.

V and J are TRBV5-5 and TRBJ1-3; D may be TRBD1 (6 bases). This CDR3 is built from 15 residues. The germline V gene has CDR1 SGHKS and CDR2 YYEKEE (reference sequence). V was cut by 3 bases and J by 3 bases, with 13 bases left in between. The CDR3 protein is CASSSIDRSGNTIYF. In DNA, the CDR3 is TGTGCCAGCAGCTCCATAGACAGGAGTGGAAACACCATATATTTT.

This clone was detected once. V is TRBV2 and J is TRBJ2-6; TRBD2 might be the D (5 bases). This CDR3 is 15 amino acids long. Germline-derived CDR1 and CDR2 are SNHLY and FYNNEI. V gave up 7 bases and J gave up 2 bases, with 12 bases separating them. The CDR3 reads CASTTLGAGANVLTF. CDR3 in DNA: TGTGCCAGCACCACCCTGGGAGCTGGGGCCAACGTCCTGACTTTC.

The chain couples TRBV28 to TRBJ1-2; the D is unclear. Germline-derived CDR1 and CDR2 are MDHEN and SYDVKM. This CDR3 spans 15 amino acids. The V gene lost 4 bases and the J gene lost 4 bases, with 16 bases spanning the gap. In DNA, the CDR3 is TGTGCCAGCAGTTCCCACCGTAGCAGAATCTATGGCTACACCTTC. Protein: CASSSHRSRIYGYTF.